A single T cell receptor beta chain is shown here with its context. Sequencing used immunoSEQ multiplex PCR; TCRdb keeps in-frame clones, though not all of them. In the table there are 75,000 to 100,000 clones, roughly nine tenths of which are singletons. This record belongs to a study of T cell changes during pregnancy in multiple sclerosis. This CDR3 is built from 14 residues. From germline, CDR1 is MDHEN and CDR2 SYDVKM. Trimming took 6 bases from V and 7 from J; bases not matched to a gene: 8. The rearrangement links TRBV28 to TRBJ1-4, with 7 positions matching TRBD1. This clonotype was obtained from a female donor in good health, enrolled as a control in a pregnancy study. The sequenced sample was peripheral blood, obtained after pregnancy. CDR3 region: CASRKGGSGEKLFF. CDR3 nucleotides: TGTGCCAGCAGAAAAGGGGGCTCTGGTGAAAAACTGTTTTTT.